The next 13 T cell receptor beta chains were all read from a single sample in a study of cytomegalovirus exposure and HLA in healthy donors. TCRdb's copy holds only in-frame clones and misses some; the assay was immunoSEQ multiplex PCR. This table holds about 200,000 clones, around nine tenths found once. Sequencing input: PBMCs. These receptors came from a woman aged 18-29 years in good health and CMV-seropositive.

The rearrangement links TRBV2 to TRBJ2-4, with D tentatively TRBD2 (5 bases). Between the trimmed V and J ends, which lost 4 bases and 3 bases, there was a span of 10 bases. The CDR3 runs 14 residues. The germline gives CDR1 SNHLY, CDR2 FYNNEI. CDR3 nucleotide sequence: TGTGCCAGCAGTGCTGAGGGAAACAAAAACATTCAGTACTTC. Amino acids: CASSAEGNKNIQYF.

The chain is built from TRBV4-1 and TRBJ1-1; 8 nucleotides agree with TRBD1. Germline loops: CDR1 MGHRA, CDR2 YSYEKL. This CDR3 is 16 amino acids long. The junction had 9 bases not matched to a gene; V was cut back by 4 bases and J by 2 bases. The CDR3 DNA follows: TGCGCCAGCAGCCCGGCCTCGGGACAGGCTAACACTGAAGCTTTCTTT. Protein: CASSPASGQANTEAFF.

This clone was recorded a few times. This chain links TRBV18 with TRBJ2-7; TRBD1 is a possible D gene (6 bases). CDR3 size: 12 residues. V lost 2 bases and J lost 7, with 9 bases in between. Germline lookup yields CDR1 KGHSH and CDR2 LQKENI. The DNA for the CDR3 is TGTGCCAGCTCACCAGGGGGCGAGGAGCAGTACTTC. Its translation is CASSPGGEEQYF. The entire variable domain, with the rest obtained from reference TRBV18 and TRBJ2-7, is as follows: NAGVMQNPRHLVRRRGQEARLRCSPMKGHSHVYWYRQLPEEGLKFMVYLQKENIIDESGMPKERFSAEFPKEGPSILRIQQVVRGDSAAYFCASSPGGEEQYFGPGTRLTVT.

V gene TRBV7-8 combines with J gene TRBJ2-3, with D possibly matching TRBD2 (6 bases). The germline V gene has CDR1 SGHVS and CDR2 FQNEAQ. V lost 2 bases, J lost 6 bases, and 15 bases lay in between. CDR3 length: 15 residues. The CDR3 sequence: CASSLIQARGDTQYF. CDR3 coding DNA: TGTGCCAGCAGCTTAATTCAGGCCCGGGGGGATACGCAGTATTTT.

J is TRBJ2-7 and V is TRBV7-9; TRBD1 is a possible D gene (6 bases). The CDR3 covers 19 residues. The ends were cut back, 4 bases at V and 1 base at J, with 26 bases in the middle. The germline CDR1 and CDR2 sequences are SEHNR and FQNEAQ (reference sequence). CDR3 loop: CASSSTRGMGSYKSYEQYF. The CDR3 DNA follows: TGTGCCAGCAGCTCAACTAGGGGGATGGGCTCCTATAAGTCCTACGAGCAGTACTTC.

This clone was seen a single time. V and J are TRBV5-5 and TRBJ2-7; 7 bases fit TRBD2. CDR3 length equals 15 residues. J gave up 5 bases and V 2 bases, and 10 bases lay outside the gene matches. The germline V gene has CDR1 SGHKS and CDR2 YYEKEE (reference sequence). The CDR3 loop is CASSLSGGGTHEQYF. In DNA, the CDR3 is TGTGCCAGCAGCTTAAGTGGGGGGGGGACCCACGAGCAGTACTTC.

V gene TRBV7-8 combines with J gene TRBJ2-5; a weak D match, TRBD2 (7 bases). The CDR3 runs to 14 residues. Trimming took off 1 base at V and 5 bases at J, with 11 bases between the two ends. CDR1 and CDR2 (germline): SGHVS, FQNEAQ. CDR3 sequence reads: CASSLGGGGETQYF. The DNA for the CDR3 is TGTGCCAGCAGCTTAGGGGGAGGGGGGGAGACCCAGTACTTC.

The V call is TRBV9, the J call TRBJ2-7; 9 bases are a match to TRBD1. Germline V gene data show CDR1 as SGDLS and CDR2 as YYNGEE. The CDR3 covers 13 residues. Trimming cost V 7 bases and J 3 bases; bases outside gene matches: 5. For the CDR3, the DNA is TGTGCCAGCGGGGGGGACAGGGTCTACGAGCAGTACTTC. Residues: CASGGDRVYEQYF.

The genes are TRBV19 and TRBJ1-2, with D hard to call. Germline CDR1 and CDR2: LNHDA and SQIVND (reference sequence). This CDR3 spans 12 amino acids. V lost 6 bases and J lost 5, with 10 bases in between. The CDR3: CASSQDWYGYTF. As DNA, the CDR3 is TGTGCCAGTAGCCAGGATTGGTATGGCTACACCTTC. The full variable domain, in which reference TRBV19 and TRBJ1-2 provide the parts outside the CDR3, is DGGITQSPKYLFRKEGQNVTLSCEQNLNHDAMYWYRQDPGQGLRLIYYSQIVNDFQKGDIAEGYSVSREKKESFPLTVTSAQKNPTAFYLCASSQDWYGYTFGSGTRLTVV.

This clone has only a few counts. Other DNA sequences in this sample translate to the same CDR3. The chain couples TRBV7-9 to TRBJ1-1; D gene uncertain. The ends were cut back, 4 bases at V and 4 bases at J, with 10 bases in the middle. The CDR3 has 13 residues. Germline CDR1 reads SEHNR; CDR2 reads FQNEAQ (reference sequence). The CDR3 DNA follows: TGTGCCAGCAGCTCGGGAAGTGGCACTGAAGCTTTCTTT. This encodes CASSSGSGTEAFF.

The chain is built from TRBV18 and TRBJ2-5; weak D call: TRBD1 (5 bases). CDR1 is KGHSH, CDR2 LQKENI, per germline. V was pared by 5 bases and J by 0 bases, with 25 bases between. The CDR3 extends over 19 amino acids. The CDR3 reads CASSLGLGPINWYQETQYF. The CDR3 nucleotides are TGTGCCAGCTCATTGGGGCTGGGGCCGATAAATTGGTACCAAGAGACCCAGTACTTC.

The chain employs TRBV11-2 and TRBJ1-2, with 8 bases that match TRBD1. This CDR3 spans 13 amino acids. Trimming cost V 8 bases and J 6 bases; bases outside gene matches: 8. CDR1 and CDR2 (germline): SGHAT, FQNNGV. Written as DNA, the CDR3 is TGTGCCAGCTCCGACAGGGGTCGAAATGGCTACACCTTC. This gives the protein CASSDRGRNGYTF.

This clone showed up just once. The J gene is TRBJ1-2, the V gene TRBV10-3; 10 bases line up with TRBD1. Germline-derived CDR1 and CDR2 are ENHRY and SYGVKD. Unmatched junction bases numbered 9, after V lost 3 bases and J lost 5 bases. CDR3 length: 16 residues. The CDR3 nucleotides are TGTGCCATCAGTGATAGAGGACAGGGGGTTCCGTATGGCTACACCTTC. Translating it yields CAISDRGQGVPYGYTF.